This T cell receptor beta chain was sequenced in a study of blood T cell repertoires in COVID-19. Turning to the study itself: Researchers got acute and convalescent COVID-19 samples from the United States, Italy and Spain. From T cells, B-cell-depleted T cells, or PBMCs came the material, which was cDNA or gDNA.

V dropped 4 bases and J dropped 1; count of bases not matched to a gene: 5. Germline-derived CDR1 and CDR2 are SGHRS and YFSETQ. The CDR3 is made up of 14 amino acids. Original processing methods: Estimates of nucleated cell counts were drawn from the amplification of reference gene primers. Generated by immunoSEQ multiplex PCR, the TCRdb table keeps only in-frame clones and is missing some. V, J and clone size reflect that table, while D and trimming were determined from the DNA. The sample comprises 150,000 to 200,000 clones, 65% to 85% of which are singletons, and about an eighth rests with the top ten. Each recovered donor of Cohort 3 presented with two negative PCRs, clearance, or symptom resolution.

The chain combines TRBV5-1 with TRBJ2-7; 7 nucleotides line up with TRBD2. Sequences were obtained from PBMCs or T cells enriched from blood (not recorded which). The TCR sequence derives from a woman aged 55-70 years who had recovered from COVID-19. The CDR3 protein is CASSQEGLSYEQYF. The CDR3 DNA reads as TGCGCCAGCAGCCAGGAGGGACTATCCTACGAGCAGTACTTC.